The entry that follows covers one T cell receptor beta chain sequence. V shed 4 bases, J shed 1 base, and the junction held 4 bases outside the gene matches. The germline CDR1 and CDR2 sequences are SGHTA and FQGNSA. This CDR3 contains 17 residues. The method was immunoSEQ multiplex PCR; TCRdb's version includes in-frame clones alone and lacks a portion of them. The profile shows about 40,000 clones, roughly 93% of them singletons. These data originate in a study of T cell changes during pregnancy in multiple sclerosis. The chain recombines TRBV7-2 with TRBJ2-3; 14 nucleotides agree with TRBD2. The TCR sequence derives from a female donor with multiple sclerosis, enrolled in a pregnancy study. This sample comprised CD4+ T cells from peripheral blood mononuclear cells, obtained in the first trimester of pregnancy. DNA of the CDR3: TGTGCCAGCAGCTGGACGGGACTAGCGGGAGGCACAGATACGCAGTATTTT. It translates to CASSWTGLAGGTDTQYF.